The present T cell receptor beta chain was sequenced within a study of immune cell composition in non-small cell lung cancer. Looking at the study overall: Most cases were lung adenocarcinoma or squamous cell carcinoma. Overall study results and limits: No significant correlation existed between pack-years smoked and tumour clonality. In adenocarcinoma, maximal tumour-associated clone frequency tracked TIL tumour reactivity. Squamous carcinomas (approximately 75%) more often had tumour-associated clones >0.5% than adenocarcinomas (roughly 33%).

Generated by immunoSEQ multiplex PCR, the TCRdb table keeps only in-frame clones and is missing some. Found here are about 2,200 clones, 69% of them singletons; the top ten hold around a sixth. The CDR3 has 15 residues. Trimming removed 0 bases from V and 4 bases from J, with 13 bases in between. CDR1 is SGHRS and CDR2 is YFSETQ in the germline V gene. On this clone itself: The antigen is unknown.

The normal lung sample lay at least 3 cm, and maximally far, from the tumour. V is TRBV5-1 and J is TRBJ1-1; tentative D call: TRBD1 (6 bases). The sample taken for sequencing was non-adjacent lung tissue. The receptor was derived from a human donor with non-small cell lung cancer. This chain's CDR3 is CASSLAPDRSTEAFF. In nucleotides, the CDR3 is TGCGCCAGCAGCTTGGCCCCGGACAGATCCACTGAAGCTTTCTTT. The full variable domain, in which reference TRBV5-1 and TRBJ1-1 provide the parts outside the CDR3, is KAGVTQTPRYLIKTRGQQVTLSCSPISGHRSVSWYQQTPGQGLQFLFEYFSETQRNKGNFPGRFSGRQFSNSRSEMNVSTLELGDSALYLCASSLAPDRSTEAFFGQGTRLTVV.